These 16 T cell receptor beta chains originate from one sample sequenced in a study of identical twins. Using its own MiXCR run on the 5' RACE reads, TCRdb lists one record per CDR3 protein. The table has roughly 630,000 distinct CDR3 sequences, under 8.5% seen once. The sample was also linked to a second study, of yellow fever vaccine responses in identical twins.

The source material was PBMCs. These receptor sequences come from a woman younger than 30 in good health.

This clonotype was recorded many times. The genes are TRBV3-1 and TRBJ2-1; D gene unclear. With 0 bases removed from V and 8 bases from J, the gap between germline ends came to 14 bases. In germline, CDR1 is LGHDT, CDR2 YNNKEL (reference sequence). The CDR3 loop spans 15 amino acids. CDR3 in DNA: TGTGCCAGCAGCCAAGAGGCGCTAGTTCAACATGAGCAGTTCTTC. This translates into CASSQEALVQHEQFF.

At least ten counts were recorded for this clonotype. The chain uses TRBV5-1 and TRBJ2-1, with TRBD2 matching 12 bases. Germline assignment: CDR1 SGHRS and CDR2 YFSETQ. V was clipped by 3 bases and J by 0 bases; unmatched bases: 13. The CDR3 loop spans 20 amino acids. CDR3 nucleotides: TGCGCCAGCAGCTACCCGAAACTAGCGGGGGGACTTTCCTCCTACAATGAGCAGTTCTTC. It specifies CASSYPKLAGGLSSYNEQFF.

This clonotype showed up many times. The CDR3 is CASSLRDSGTGELFF. The CDR3 bases are TGCGCCAGCAGCCTACGGGACTCCGGCACCGGGGAGCTGTTTTTT. The chain recombines TRBV5-1 with TRBJ2-2; D perhaps matches TRBD2 (6 bases). V lost 4 bases and J lost 4, with 14 bases in between. The CDR3 totals 15 residues. CDR1 is SGHRS, CDR2 YFSETQ, per germline.

The chain joins TRBV9 to TRBJ2-3; D gene unclear. This CDR3 region has 15 residues. In germline, CDR1 is SGDLS, CDR2 YYNGEE. V was shortened by 3 bases and J by 2 bases, with 13 bases between the two germline ends. CDR3 sequence (DNA): TGTGCCAGCAGCGAGAAGGCGGTAACCACAGATACGCAGTATTTT. The encoded protein is CASSEKAVTTDTQYF.

The chain is built from TRBV19 and TRBJ1-5; weak D call: TRBD1 (5 bases). Germline lookup yields CDR1 LNHDA and CDR2 SQIVND (reference sequence). Deletions cut 2 bases from V and 5 bases from J, with 10 bases between. The CDR3 runs 14 residues. CDR3 sequence reads: CASSISRRDQPQHF. DNA of the CDR3: TGTGCCAGTAGTATATCTCGCAGGGATCAGCCCCAGCATTTT.

The J gene is TRBJ2-5, the V gene TRBV3-1; TRBD2 aligns across 8 bases. The CDR3 is 16 residues long. Losses at the gene ends were 2 bases for V and 2 bases for J; bases not matched to a gene: 7. Germline CDR1 LGHDT, CDR2 YNNKEL (reference sequence). CDR3 DNA sequence: TGTGCCAGCAGCCAAAGTTCGGGGGGGGGACAAGAGACCCAGTACTTC. It encodes CASSQSSGGGQETQYF.

This clonotype was counted only a few times. The chain joins TRBV20-1 to TRBJ2-3, with D hard to call. Trimming removed 0 bases from V and 2 bases from J, with 15 bases in between. In germline, CDR1 is DFQATT, CDR2 SNEGSKA (reference sequence). This CDR3 region has 16 residues. The CDR3: CSARDRRLGFTDTQYF. CDR3 nucleotides: TGCAGTGCTAGAGACCGCCGTCTAGGCTTCACAGATACGCAGTATTTT.

This clonotype turned up a few times. The chain has TRBV11-2 and TRBJ2-1; TRBD2 matches 14 bases. The CDR3 is 19 amino acids. V lost 5 bases to trimming and J lost 2 bases; unmatched junction nucleotides: 11. CDR1 is SGHAT and CDR2 is FQNNGV in the germline V gene. The CDR3 DNA is TGTGCCAGCAGCCTTGGACTAGCGGGGGGCCAAGCTACCTACAATGAGCAGTTCTTC. Protein product: CASSLGLAGGQATYNEQFF.

This clonotype has a count of ten or more. The chain has TRBV12-3 or TRBV12-4 and TRBJ1-5, with D hard to call. The CDR3 extends over 14 amino acids. The V and J ends lost 6 bases and 2 bases respectively, with 11 bases between them. The CDR3 DNA is TGTGCCAGCAGGCCCAGTGGGGGCAATCAGCCCCAGCATTTT. As protein: CASRPSGGNQPQHF.

A note on this clonotype: A single base separates this from a much larger clone, so it may be a read error. The conserved phenylalanine or tryptophan normally closing the CDR3 is absent here, so this likely arose from a read error. The chain employs TRBV5-1 and TRBJ2-3, with 9 bases identical to TRBD2. The CDR3 is made up of 17 amino acids. Trimming cost V 0 bases and J 3 bases; bases outside gene matches: 8. Per germline, CDR1 SGHRS and CDR2 YFSETQ. The CDR3 DNA reads as TGCGCCAGCAGCTTGGTCCCGCGGGGGGGCCCTACAGATACGCAGTATCTT. This encodes CASSLVPRGGPTDTQYL.

This chain joins TRBV7-8 and TRBJ2-3; 13 nucleotides align to TRBD2. This CDR3 spans 19 amino acids. Trimming took 5 bases from V and 2 from J; bases not matched to a gene: 13. Germline values: CDR1 SGHVS, CDR2 FQNEAQ. CDR3 sequence: CASSKRTSGSGGTTDTQYF. The CDR3 region has the DNA TGTGCCAGCAGCAAAAGGACTAGCGGGAGTGGGGGTACCACAGATACGCAGTATTTT.

The sample holds many counts of this clonotype. The chain carries TRBV10-3 and TRBJ2-5, with 7 positions matching TRBD1. CDR3 size: 13 residues. CDR1 ENHRY and CDR2 SYGVKD come from the germline V gene. With 4 bases clipped from V and 4 bases from J, the junction kept 3 bases outside the gene matches. The CDR3 loop is CAISAGDRETQYF. The CDR3 coding sequence is TGTGCCATCAGTGCAGGGGACAGAGAGACCCAGTACTTC.

This clonotype has only a few counts. The rearrangement uses TRBV29-1 and TRBJ2-1; TRBD1 or TRBD2 may be the D gene (5 bases each). Trimming cost V 6 bases and J 0 bases, with 15 bases left between them. Germline CDR1 reads SQVTM; CDR2 reads ANQGSEA. The CDR3 loop spans 15 amino acids. The CDR3 region has the DNA TGCAGCGTCACACGGTGGGGGAGCTCCTACAATGAGCAGTTCTTC. It yields the protein CSVTRWGSSYNEQFF.

Only a few counts were recorded for this clonotype. This chain uses TRBV7-2 with TRBJ1-2; the match to TRBD1 covers 10 bases. This CDR3 is built from 14 residues. Germline loops: CDR1 SGHTA, CDR2 FQGNSA. With 6 bases clipped from V and 7 bases from J, the junction kept 8 bases outside the gene matches. The CDR3 loop is CASSFSGTGVGYTF. The CDR3 DNA follows: TGTGCCAGCAGTTTTAGCGGGACAGGGGTTGGCTACACCTTC.

The chain employs TRBV20-1 and TRBJ2-1; D is unclear. V was cut by 1 base and J by 4 bases, with 11 bases left in between. CDR3 length: 14 amino acids. Looked up from germline, CDR1 is DFQATT and CDR2 is SNEGSKA (reference sequence). The CDR3 bases are TGCAGTGCTAGAGGTGGGGTGGGTTACAATGAGCAGTTCTTC. The encoded protein is CSARGGVGYNEQFF.

V usage is TRBV12-3 or TRBV12-4 and J usage is TRBJ1-6; a weak D match, TRBD1 (5 bases). V was shortened by 8 bases and J by 9 bases, with 11 bases between the two germline ends. This CDR3 spans 12 amino acids. The CDR3 region is CASGGPSSPLHF. CDR3 in DNA: TGTGCCAGCGGGGGACCGAGTTCACCCCTCCACTTT.